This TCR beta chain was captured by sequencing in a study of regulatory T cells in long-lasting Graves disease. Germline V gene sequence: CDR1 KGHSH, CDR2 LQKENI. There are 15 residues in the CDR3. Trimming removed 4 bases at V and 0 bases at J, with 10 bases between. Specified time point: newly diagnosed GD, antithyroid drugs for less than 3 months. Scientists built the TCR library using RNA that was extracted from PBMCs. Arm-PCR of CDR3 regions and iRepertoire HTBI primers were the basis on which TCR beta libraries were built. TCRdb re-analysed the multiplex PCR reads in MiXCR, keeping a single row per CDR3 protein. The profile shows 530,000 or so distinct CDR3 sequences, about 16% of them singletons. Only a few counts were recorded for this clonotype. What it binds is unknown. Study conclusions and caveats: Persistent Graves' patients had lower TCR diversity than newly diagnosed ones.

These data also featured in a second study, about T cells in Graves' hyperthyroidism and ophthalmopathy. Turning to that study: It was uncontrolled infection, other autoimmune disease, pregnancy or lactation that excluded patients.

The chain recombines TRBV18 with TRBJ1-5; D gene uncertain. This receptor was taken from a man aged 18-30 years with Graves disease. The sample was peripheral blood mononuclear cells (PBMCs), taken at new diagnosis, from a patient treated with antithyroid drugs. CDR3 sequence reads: CASSQEQISNQPQHF. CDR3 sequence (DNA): TGTGCCAGCTCACAGGAACAAATTAGCAATCAGCCCCAGCATTTT.